Listed here are 14 T cell receptor beta chains from one sample, sequenced in a study of cytomegalovirus exposure and HLA in healthy donors. 13 Jbeta primers and 60 Vbeta primers were used for the PCR. The assay was immunoSEQ multiplex PCR, and TCRdb's table has in-frame clones only and misses some. The table lists 150,000 or so clones, less than 90% of them singletons. The sample was PBMCs. The receptors shown here come from a man younger than 35 in good health and CMV-seronegative.

This clone turned up a few times. V gene TRBV28 combines with J gene TRBJ1-6, with TRBD1 identical over 8 bases. CDR1 and CDR2 from the germline V gene are MDHEN and SYDVKM. With 2 bases clipped from V and 9 bases from J, the junction kept 12 bases outside the gene matches. There are 17 residues in the CDR3. The CDR3 spells CASSLETGVPMGSPLHF. For the CDR3, the DNA is TGTGCCAGCAGTTTAGAGACAGGGGTCCCCATGGGTTCACCCCTCCACTTT.

Comments on this clone: At one end, the junction sequence differs from germline, possibly due to a read error. The chain joins TRBV7-9 to TRBJ1-2, with TRBD1 matching 12 bases. This CDR3 has 15 residues. Germline V gene lookup returns CDR1 SEHNR and CDR2 FQNEAQ (reference sequence). CDR3 protein: CSSSRRDRGPEGYTF. The DNA for the CDR3 is TGTTCCAGCAGCCGCCGGGACAGGGGGCCAGAGGGCTACACCTTC.

This chain connects TRBV5-6 to TRBJ2-5, with 7 bases fitting TRBD2. CDR1 SGHDT and CDR2 YYEEEE come from the germline V gene. Trimming took 1 base from V and 2 from J; bases not matched to a gene: 2. The CDR3 runs 14 residues. This CDR3 is CASSLWGGQETQYF. The CDR3 nucleotides are TGTGCCAGCAGCTTGTGGGGGGGTCAAGAGACCCAGTACTTC.

This sequence joins TRBV7-6 and TRBJ1-1, with D unclear. This CDR3 is built from 14 residues. Trimming removed 1 base at V and 1 base at J, with 7 bases between. Germline CDR1 and CDR2: SGHVS and FNYEAQ. CDR3 amino acids: CASSLGPGNTEAFF. CDR3 nucleotide sequence: TGTGCCAGCAGCTTAGGCCCAGGGAACACTGAAGCTTTCTTT.

This sequence joins TRBV6-6 and TRBJ2-7, with TRBD1 matching 8 bases. The germline CDR1 and CDR2 sequences are MNHNY and SVGAGI (reference sequence). With 0 bases clipped from V and 4 bases from J, the junction kept 5 bases outside the gene matches. The CDR3 loop spans 15 amino acids. CDR3 protein: CASSYSPGQVYEQYF. In DNA form, the CDR3 reads TGTGCCAGCAGTTACTCGCCGGGACAGGTGTACGAGCAGTACTTC.

The chain is built from TRBV28 and TRBJ2-7; TRBD2 might be the D (6 bases). V was clipped by 4 bases and J by 13 bases, with 17 bases between them. The CDR3 runs 12 residues. CDR1 is MDHEN and CDR2 is SYDVKM in the germline V gene. DNA of the CDR3: TGTGCCAGCAGTTCCGGGACTCCAGGCGGTTACTTC. Protein: CASSSGTPGGYF.

This rearrangement joins TRBV4-2 to TRBJ1-5, with unresolved D. Trimming took 0 bases from V and 5 from J, leaving 14 bases between them. The germline gives CDR1 LGHNA, CDR2 YNFKEQ. The length of the CDR3 is 16 residues. For the CDR3, the DNA is TGTGCCAGCAGCCAAGATCGGATAGGGAGGCATCAGCCCCAGCATTTT. Its protein is CASSQDRIGRHQPQHF.

The rearrangement links TRBV28 to TRBJ2-5; tentative D call: TRBD2 (5 bases). The CDR3 totals 14 residues. Germline V lookup: CDR1 MDHEN, CDR2 SYDVKM. V was pared by 5 bases and J by 5 bases, with 15 bases between. Here the CDR3 reads CASSPRGGRETQYF. The DNA of the CDR3 is TGTGCCAGCAGTCCCCGCGGCGGGCGGGAGACCCAGTACTTC.

CDR3 bases: TGTGCTAGTGAGGCACAGGGGAAAGGCTACACCTTC. It encodes CASEAQGKGYTF. The chain recombines TRBV12-5 with TRBJ1-2; TRBD1 aligns across 7 bases. In germline, CDR1 is LGHNT, CDR2 FRNRAP. The CDR3 consists of 12 residues. V lost 7 bases and J lost 8; bases outside the gene matches: 7. Full variable domain (rest looked up from reference TRBV12-5 and TRBJ1-2): DARVTQTPRHKVTEMGQEVTMRCQPILGHNTVFWYRQTMMQGLELLAYFRNRAPLDDSGMPKDRFSAEMPDATLATLKIQPSEPRDSAVYFCASEAQGKGYTFGSGTRLTVV.

The V call is TRBV7-2, the J call TRBJ1-1, with D possibly TRBD1 on 5 matching bases. V was cut by 3 bases and J by 2 bases, with 13 bases left in between. Germline CDR1 reads SGHTA; CDR2 reads FQGNSA. The CDR3 sequence is 15 residues long. The CDR3 bases are TGTGCCAGCAGCTTGGTTGTGACAGATAACACTGAAGCTTTCTTT. Encoded protein: CASSLVVTDNTEAFF.

There are a few counts of this clone. V is TRBV19 and J is TRBJ2-3; 16 bases are shared with TRBD2. V was pared by 2 bases and J by 3 bases, with 2 bases of the junction left unmatched. From germline, CDR1 is LNHDA and CDR2 SQIVND (reference sequence). The CDR3 is 17 amino acids. The CDR3 region has the DNA TGTGCCAGTAGTATACCGGGACTAGCGGGAGGGACAGATACGCAGTATTTT. Its translation is CASSIPGLAGGTDTQYF.

The chain's CDR3 is CASSSRPYSGSSYEQYF. The CDR3 DNA follows: TGCGCCAGCAGTTCGCGTCCCTATAGCGGGAGCTCCTACGAGCAGTACTTC. The V call is TRBV4-1, the J call TRBJ2-7; TRBD2 aligns across 9 bases. Trimming took 6 bases from V and 0 from J; bases not matched to a gene: 12. CDR1 is MGHRA, CDR2 YSYEKL, per germline. The CDR3 sequence is 17 residues long.

The chain employs TRBV5-1 and TRBJ2-6; TRBD2 is a possible D gene (6 bases). V was shortened by 4 bases and J by 0 bases, with 8 bases between the two germline ends. Germline assignment: CDR1 SGHRS and CDR2 YFSETQ. The CDR3 spans 15 residues. CDR3 amino acids: CASSDGGSGANVLTF. The CDR3 DNA is TGCGCCAGCAGCGACGGGGGCTCTGGGGCCAACGTCCTGACTTTC.

The V and J genes are TRBV6-5 and TRBJ2-2; 7 bases agree with TRBD1. Germline loops: CDR1 MNHEY, CDR2 SVGAGI. The CDR3 contains 15 residues. With V trimmed by 6 bases and J by 4 bases, 8 bases remained unmatched. This chain's CDR3 is CASSRGGRVTGELFF. DNA of the CDR3: TGTGCCAGCAGCCGAGGGGGCAGGGTCACCGGGGAGCTGTTTTTT.